These 9 T cell receptor beta chains came from one sample sequenced in a study of vaccination and CD4 T cells after COVID-19. Documented treatment: roughly 10-day PBMC culture with coronavirus spike peptide pools or control peptides (ViraFEST assay). These receptors have no identified antigens. The Oncomine TCR Beta short-read assay sequenced DNA from cultured CD4+ T cells. TCRdb ran MiXCR on the PCR reads and lists one entry per CDR3 protein. The sample consists of 13,000 to 15,000 distinct CDR3 sequences, nearly 75% of them appearing once. Sequences were obtained from CD4+ T cells from blood, cultured in vitro. These receptors came from a human donor who had recovered from COVID-19.

The V call is TRBV7-2, the J call TRBJ1-4; unclear D gene. With 2 bases removed from V and 8 bases from J, the gap between germline ends came to 15 bases. Germline assignment: CDR1 SGHTA and CDR2 FQGNSA. The CDR3 is 15 amino acids. The CDR3 region has the DNA TGTGCCAGCAGCTTAATGGACGGAAACGGGGAAAAACTGTTTTTT. This codes for CASSLMDGNGEKLFF.

The V and J genes are TRBV6-5 and TRBJ2-7, with D possibly being TRBD1 or TRBD2 (5 bases each). Trimming took 4 bases from V and 4 from J, leaving 23 bases between them. The CDR3 is 17 residues long. The V gene's germline CDR1 is MNHEY and CDR2 SVGAGI. CDR3 loop: CASSSIYRDGGYYEQYF. The CDR3, as DNA: TGTGCCAGCAGTTCCATCTACCGGGACGGAGGTTATTACGAGCAGTACTTC.

The chain joins TRBV6-1 to TRBJ2-7; the D is unclear. The germline gives CDR1 MNHNS, CDR2 SASEGT. The CDR3 sequence is 14 residues long. V lost 6 bases to trimming and J lost 8 bases, with 20 bases between them. CDR3 amino acids: CASSTTGGTPQQYF. DNA of the CDR3: TGTGCCAGCAGCACCACCGGCGGAACCCCTCAGCAGTACTTC.

This sequence joins TRBV20-1 and TRBJ1-5; D not certain. V lost 0 bases to trimming and J lost 4 bases, with 10 bases between them. CDR1 is DFQATT and CDR2 is SNEGSKA in the germline V gene (reference sequence). The CDR3 loop spans 14 amino acids. The DNA of the CDR3 is TGCAGTGCTAGAGACTTCCGGGGAAATCAGCCCCAGCATTTT. Translated: CSARDFRGNQPQHF.

This clonotype was seen a few times. The chain has TRBV6-2 or TRBV6-3 and TRBJ1-2; D gene uncertain. The CDR3 consists of 15 residues. Germline V gene lookup returns CDR1 MNHEY and CDR2 SVGEGT. The V end lost 0 bases, the J end lost 4 bases, and 12 bases lay between the germline ends. The CDR3 region has the DNA TGTGCCAGCAGTTACTCCGACAACAACATCTATGGCTACACCTTC. Its protein is CASSYSDNNIYGYTF.

The chain couples TRBV7-2 to TRBJ2-1, with D hard to call. Germline values: CDR1 SGHTA, CDR2 FQGNSA. The V end was cut by 5 bases, the J end by 4 bases, with 9 bases between. This CDR3 region has 13 residues. The CDR3 coding sequence is TGTGCCAGCAGCCCCTACATTTACAATGAGCAGTTCTTC. Its protein product is CASSPYIYNEQFF.

The chain combines TRBV19 with TRBJ1-5; D ambiguous. The CDR3 spans 18 residues. Germline-derived CDR1 and CDR2 are LNHDA and SQIVND (reference sequence). The germline V and J ends were trimmed by 0 bases and 0 bases, with 15 bases remaining between them. The CDR3 here is CASSIDPWTSGSNQPQHF. As DNA, the CDR3 is TGTGCCAGTAGTATAGACCCCTGGACCTCTGGTAGCAATCAGCCCCAGCATTTT.

This chain connects TRBV19 to TRBJ1-4; D not resolved. V lost 9 bases and J lost 8, with 7 bases in between. CDR1 and CDR2 (germline): LNHDA, SQIVND (reference sequence). CDR3 length: 10 residues. CDR3 DNA sequence: TGTGCCAGCGTAGGAGAAAAACTGTTTTTT. It yields the protein CASVGEKLFF.

The V and J genes are TRBV19 and TRBJ1-5, with D tentatively TRBD1 (5 bases). V gave up 5 bases and J gave up 3 bases, with 14 bases separating them. The CDR3 contains 15 residues. CDR1 is LNHDA and CDR2 is SQIVND in the germline V gene (reference sequence). DNA for the CDR3: TGTGCCAGTAGTGGGGGACCCCGTACCAATCAGCCCCAGCATTTT. It is translated as CASSGGPRTNQPQHF.